This TCR beta chain was sequenced during a study of blood T cells in healthy people across ages. Each sample yielded at least 6 million isolated PBMCs. Using a J-beta primer mix together with a sample-barcoded 5' primer, a second PCR was run for about 7 to 12 cycles. The template-switch adaptor was a 5' adaptor with 12 random nucleotides. It tagged each cDNA molecule. TCRdb called the 5' RACE reads again in MiXCR, with one record for every CDR3 protein. Among 1.8 million or so distinct CDR3 sequences listed, more than 35% were seen once. Trimming pared 10 bases from V and 3 bases from J, leaving 16 bases between. The CDR3 runs 14 residues. Germline CDR1 ENHRY, CDR2 SYGVKD.

The gene calls are TRBV10-3 and TRBJ1-5, with a possible D match to TRBD1 (5 bases). The TCR originated in a human donor in good health. The sequenced sample consisted of blood. The CDR3 DNA is TGTGCCACGCGGGTGGGACCGAACAATCAGCCCCAGCATTTT. Translation: CATRVGPNNQPQHF.